The clone carrying this T cell receptor (beta chain) was detected many times. Its antigen is unidentified. Time point described: newly diagnosed GD, antithyroid drugs for less than 3 months. From RNA extracted from PBMCs, the TCR library was made. The data were taken from a study of regulatory T cells in long-lasting Graves disease. Broader study findings: Sample size was small, which may have lowered accuracy.

iRepertoire HTBI primers and Arm-PCR of CDR3 regions built TCR beta libraries. TCRdb independently ran MiXCR on the multiplex PCR reads; one entry per CDR3 protein. The sample records approximately 540,000 distinct CDR3 sequences, 12% being singletons. The CDR3 has 15 amino acids. CDR1 and CDR2 from the germline V gene are MDHEN and SYDVKM. V was trimmed by 6 bases and J by 1 base, leaving 14 bases between them. These sequences were also reported in another study, on T cells in Graves' hyperthyroidism and ophthalmopathy. That paper notes: HTBI primers were the set used in a first-round RT-PCR of the TCR CDR3.

This clonotype was sampled from a woman in her 30s with Graves disease. The rearrangement uses TRBV28 and TRBJ2-3; D is unresolved. The sample here was peripheral blood mononuclear cells (PBMCs), taken at new diagnosis, from a patient treated with antithyroid drugs. The DNA of the CDR3 is TGTGCCAGCAGCCGCGCTAGGTCTGGCACAGATACGCAGTATTTT. This encodes CASSRARSGTDTQYF. Filled out from reference TRBV28 and TRBJ2-3, the complete variable domain reads DVKVTQSSRYLVKRTGEKVFLECVQDMDHENMFWYRQDPGLGLRLIYFSYDVKMKEKGDIPEGYSVSREKKERFSLILESASTNQTSMYLCASSRARSGTDTQYFGPGTRLTVL.